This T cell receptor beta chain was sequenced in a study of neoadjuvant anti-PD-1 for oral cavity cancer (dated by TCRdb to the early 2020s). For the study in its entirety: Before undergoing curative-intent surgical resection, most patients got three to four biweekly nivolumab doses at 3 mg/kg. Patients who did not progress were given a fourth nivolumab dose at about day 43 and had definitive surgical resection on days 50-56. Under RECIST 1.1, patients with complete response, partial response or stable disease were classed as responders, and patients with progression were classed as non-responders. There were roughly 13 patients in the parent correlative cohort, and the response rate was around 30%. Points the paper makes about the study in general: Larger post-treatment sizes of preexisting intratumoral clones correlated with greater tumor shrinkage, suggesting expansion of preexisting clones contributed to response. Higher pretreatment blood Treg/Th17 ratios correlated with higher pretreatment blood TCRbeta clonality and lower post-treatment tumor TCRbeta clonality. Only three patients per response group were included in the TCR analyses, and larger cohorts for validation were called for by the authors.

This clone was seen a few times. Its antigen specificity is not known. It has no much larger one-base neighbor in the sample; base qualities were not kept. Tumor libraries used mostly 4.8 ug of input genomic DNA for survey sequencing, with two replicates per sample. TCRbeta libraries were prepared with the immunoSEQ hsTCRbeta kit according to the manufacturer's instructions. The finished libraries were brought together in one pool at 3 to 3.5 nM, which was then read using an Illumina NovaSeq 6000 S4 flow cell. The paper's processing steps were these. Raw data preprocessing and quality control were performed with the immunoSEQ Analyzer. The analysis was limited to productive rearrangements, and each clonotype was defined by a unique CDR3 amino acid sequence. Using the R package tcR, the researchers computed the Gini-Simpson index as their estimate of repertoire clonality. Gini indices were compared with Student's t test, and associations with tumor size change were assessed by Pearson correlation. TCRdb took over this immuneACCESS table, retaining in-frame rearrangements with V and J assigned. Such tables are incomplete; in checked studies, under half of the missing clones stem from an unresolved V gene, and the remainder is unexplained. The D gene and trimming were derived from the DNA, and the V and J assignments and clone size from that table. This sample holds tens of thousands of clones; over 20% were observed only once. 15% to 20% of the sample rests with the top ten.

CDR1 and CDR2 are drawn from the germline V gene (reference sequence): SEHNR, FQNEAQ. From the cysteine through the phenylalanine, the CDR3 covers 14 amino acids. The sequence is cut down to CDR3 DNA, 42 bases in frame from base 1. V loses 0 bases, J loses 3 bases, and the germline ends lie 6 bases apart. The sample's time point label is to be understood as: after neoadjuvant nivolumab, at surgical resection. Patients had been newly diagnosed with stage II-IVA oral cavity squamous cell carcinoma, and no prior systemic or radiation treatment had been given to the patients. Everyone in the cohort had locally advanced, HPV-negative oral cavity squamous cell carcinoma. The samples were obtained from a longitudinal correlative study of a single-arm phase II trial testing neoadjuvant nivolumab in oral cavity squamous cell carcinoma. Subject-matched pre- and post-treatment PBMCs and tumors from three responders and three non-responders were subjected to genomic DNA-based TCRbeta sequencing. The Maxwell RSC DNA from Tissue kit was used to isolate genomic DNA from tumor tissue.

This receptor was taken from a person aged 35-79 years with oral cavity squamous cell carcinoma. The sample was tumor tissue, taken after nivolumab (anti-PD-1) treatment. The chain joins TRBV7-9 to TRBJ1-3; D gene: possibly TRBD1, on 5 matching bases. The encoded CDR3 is CASSLAGVGNTIYF. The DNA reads TGTGCCAGCAGCTTAGCAGGGGTTGGAAACACCATATATTTT.